Listed here are 15 T cell receptor beta chains from one sample, sequenced in a study of post-analysis software for immune sequencing data. Study-level findings and limits: Included in a set of four or five TRBV segments more frequent in patients than controls were TRBV5-6, TRBV5-1 and TRBV20-1.

Libraries were made from TCR beta cDNA, and they carried unique molecular identifiers. TCRdb called the PCR reads again in MiXCR, with one record for every CDR3 protein. The table shows 750,000 to 950,000 distinct CDR3 sequences, with roughly 50% occurring only once. Their antigens are not known. Sequences were obtained from blood. The receptors come from a girl under 18 with multiple sclerosis.

This clonotype has only one observation. V gene TRBV29-1 combines with J gene TRBJ1-1, with a possible D match to TRBD1 (6 bases). With 6 bases removed from V and 0 bases from J, the gap between germline ends came to 14 bases. The CDR3 extends over 14 amino acids. CDR1 is SQVTM and CDR2 is ANQGSEA in the germline V gene. The CDR3 spells CSVTGGWLNTEAFF. The CDR3 region has the DNA TGCAGCGTCACCGGGGGCTGGTTGAACACTGAAGCTTTCTTT.

Of note for this clonotype: Mismatch with germline at one junction end may stem from a read error. The rearrangement uses TRBV5-1 and TRBJ2-5; D gene uncertain. This CDR3 spans 13 amino acids. CDR1 is SGHRS and CDR2 is YFSETQ in the germline V gene. The CDR3 DNA follows: TGTGCCAGCAGCCCGAGCTACCAAGAGACCCAGTACTTC. It yields the protein CASSPSYQETQYF.

CDR3 in amino acids: CSVVGPTLDGYTF. In nucleotides, the CDR3 is TGCAGCGTTGTAGGGCCCACCCTCGATGGCTACACCTTC. This chain links TRBV29-1 with TRBJ1-2; no clear D. This CDR3 comprises 13 residues. Trimming left V 4 bases short and J 6 bases short, with 15 bases between. CDR1 SQVTM and CDR2 ANQGSEA come from the germline V gene.

V and J are TRBV28 and TRBJ2-7; the D gene is possibly TRBD1 (7 bases). The CDR3 loop spans 12 amino acids. V gave up 8 bases and J gave up 9 bases, with 17 bases separating them. Germline CDR1 MDHEN, CDR2 SYDVKM. DNA of the CDR3: TGTGCCAGCCTCGGTAGACAGGGAGGGCAGTACTTC. Its translation: CASLGRQGGQYF.

This clonotype was found a few times. The chain has TRBV3-1 and TRBJ2-7; D is tentatively TRBD1 or TRBD2 (5 bases each). Germline V gene sequence: CDR1 LGHDT, CDR2 YNNKEL (reference sequence). V gave up 5 bases and J gave up 2 bases, with 10 bases separating them. The CDR3 has 13 residues. CDR3 residues: CASSTRGAYEQYF. The DNA for the CDR3 is TGTGCCAGCAGCACCCGAGGGGCCTACGAGCAGTACTTC.

V is TRBV29-1 and J is TRBJ2-6; D is possibly TRBD2 (6 bases). Germline V gene sequence: CDR1 SQVTM, CDR2 ANQGSEA. This CDR3 comprises 16 residues. V lost 4 bases to trimming and J lost 1 base, with 14 bases between them. The CDR3 sequence: CSVGGGTASGANVLTF. The CDR3 nucleotides are TGCAGCGTTGGAGGAGGGACGGCGTCTGGGGCCAACGTCCTGACTTTC.

The chain carries TRBV5-5 and TRBJ1-2; possible D gene TRBD1, 5 bases. V was shortened by 4 bases and J by 6 bases, with 22 bases between the two germline ends. Germline V lookup: CDR1 SGHKS, CDR2 YYEKEE (reference sequence). This CDR3 has 16 residues. CDR3 loop: CASSLLPGRMLDGYTF. CDR3 DNA sequence: TGTGCCAGCAGCCTTCTCCCGGGACGGATGCTTGATGGCTACACCTTC. Full variable domain (missing parts from reference TRBV5-5 and TRBJ1-2): DAGVTQSPTHLIKTRGQQVTLRCSPISGHKSVSWYQQVLGQGPQFIFQYYEKEERGRGNFPDRFSARQFPNYSSELNVNALLLGDSALYLCASSLLPGRMLDGYTFGSGTRLTVV.

This clonotype occurred once. J is TRBJ2-3 and V is TRBV9; the D gene could be TRBD1 or TRBD2 (8 bases each). Germline assignment: CDR1 SGDLS and CDR2 YYNGEE. Trimming removed 0 bases at V and 2 bases at J, with 25 bases between. CDR3 length: 20 residues. The CDR3 DNA reads as TGTGCCAGCAGCGTAGGAAGACAGGGGCGGGGGGCTCTTGTCACAGATACGCAGTATTTT. Translated: CASSVGRQGRGALVTDTQYF. The variable domain in full, completed from reference TRBV9 and TRBJ2-3, reads DSGVTQTPKHLITATGQRVTLRCSPRSGDLSVYWYQQSLDQGLQFLIQYYNGEERAKGNILERFSAQQFPDLHSELNLSSLELGDSALYFCASSVGRQGRGALVTDTQYFGPGTRLTVL.

The rearrangement links TRBV6-6 to TRBJ2-7; 12 nucleotides agree with TRBD1. Trimming removed 5 bases from V and 7 bases from J; junction bases left unmatched: 9. The length of the CDR3 is 15 residues. In germline, CDR1 is MNHNY, CDR2 SVGAGI (reference sequence). CDR3 DNA: TGTGCCAGCAGTCATCCGGGACAGGGGGCTCGGGAGCAGTACTTC. It yields the protein CASSHPGQGAREQYF.

The rearrangement uses TRBV15 and TRBJ1-5, with D uncertain. Per the germline V gene, CDR1 is LNHNV and CDR2 is YYDKDF (reference sequence). V was trimmed by 3 bases and J by 0 bases, leaving 9 bases between them. The CDR3 extends over 15 amino acids. CDR3 loop: CATSSARGSNQPQHF. The CDR3, as DNA: TGTGCCACCAGCAGCGCTAGAGGTAGCAATCAGCCCCAGCATTTT. Filled out from reference TRBV15 and TRBJ1-5, the complete variable domain reads DAMVIQNPRYQVTQFGKPVTLSCSQTLNHNVMYWYQQKSSQAPKLLFHYYDKDFNNEADTPDNFQSRRPNTSFCFLDIRSPGLGDTAMYLCATSSARGSNQPQHFGDGTRLSIL.

The CDR3 spells CASSLAGRLGAKNIQYF. The CDR3 coding sequence is TGTGCCAGCAGCTTGGCCGGACGCCTTGGAGCCAAAAACATTCAGTACTTC. The rearrangement links TRBV5-6 to TRBJ2-4; D gene uncertain. Germline loops: CDR1 SGHDT, CDR2 YYEEEE. The V end lost 0 bases, the J end lost 0 bases, and 13 bases lay between the germline ends. The CDR3 has 17 amino acids.

The J gene is TRBJ2-2, the V gene TRBV7-3; D possibly corresponds to TRBD1 (5 bases). V was clipped by 5 bases and J by 5 bases, with 9 bases between them. The length of the CDR3 is 13 residues. Germline V gene data show CDR1 as SGHTA and CDR2 as FQGTGA. CDR3 DNA: TGTGCCAGCAGCCACCCAGGGACCGGGGAGCTGTTTTTT. Its translation is CASSHPGTGELFF.

The rearrangement links TRBV6-6 to TRBJ2-5; TRBD1 is a possible D gene (5 bases). V was clipped by 6 bases and J by 11 bases, with 13 bases between them. CDR1 and CDR2 from the germline V gene are MNHNY and SVGAGI (reference sequence). The CDR3 is 11 amino acids. The CDR3 DNA reads as TGTGCCAGCAGGGACAACTACGTGCAGTACTTC. Its protein is CASRDNYVQYF.

The chain couples TRBV29-1 to TRBJ1-2, with 7 bases lining up with TRBD1. CDR1 and CDR2 from the germline V gene are SQVTM and ANQGSEA. The CDR3 contains 17 residues. The junction had 15 bases not matched to a gene; V was cut back by 0 bases and J by 5 bases. The CDR3 DNA is TGCAGCGTTGAAGATCATATCAGGGGGACCCGGGGATATGGCTACACCTTC. As protein: CSVEDHIRGTRGYGYTF.

V and J are TRBV29-1 and TRBJ1-1; D remains unclear. Germline values: CDR1 SQVTM, CDR2 ANQGSEA. Trimming pared 3 bases from V and 4 bases from J, leaving 12 bases between. The CDR3 consists of 13 residues. CDR3 bases: TGCAGCGTTGATTCGGGGTTAGGCACTGAAGCTTTCTTT. Its translation: CSVDSGLGTEAFF.